These 30 T cell receptor beta chains share one sample of origin, sequenced in a study of T-cell reconstitution after alpha-beta-depleted transplantation in children. The authors prepared the TCRbeta library with unique molecular identifiers. MiXCR, run by TCRdb on the PCR reads, gives a single entry per CDR3 protein. Among 100,000 to 120,000 distinct CDR3 sequences, 10% were seen once, and the ten largest hold approximately 7.6%. This material consisted of PBMCs from the stem cell graft donor, taken from the stem cell graft. The source of these receptors is a human donor who donated a stem cell graft to a child with acute lymphoblastic leukemia.

This clonotype has ten or more counts. The chain joins TRBV20-1 to TRBJ1-1, with D perhaps TRBD1 (5 bases). Germline V gene data show CDR1 as DFQATT and CDR2 as SNEGSKA (reference sequence). V was clipped by 3 bases and J by 0 bases, with 8 bases between them. The CDR3 contains 13 residues. CDR3 sequence (DNA): TGCAGTGCTAGGACAGAGATGAACACTGAAGCTTTCTTT. It specifies CSARTEMNTEAFF.

This clonotype was counted many times. V is TRBV5-1 and J is TRBJ2-1, with TRBD1 as a possible D gene (6 bases). This CDR3 has 15 amino acids. Trimming removed 1 base from V and 4 bases from J, with 12 bases in between. Germline CDR1 SGHRS, CDR2 YFSETQ. The CDR3 bases are TGCGCCAGCAGCTTGAGACAGGATCTTTACAATGAGCAGTTCTTC. Protein sequence: CASSLRQDLYNEQFF.

In its sample, this clonotype was seen many times. The CDR3 DNA reads TGTGCCAGCAGCTGGACTAGTATCATCTGGGGGGAGACCCAGTACTTC. This sequence encodes CASSWTSIIWGETQYF. The J gene is TRBJ2-5, the V gene TRBV7-9; 7 nucleotides agree with TRBD2. CDR1 and CDR2 (germline): SEHNR, FQNEAQ (reference sequence). The CDR3 has 16 residues. The V and J ends lost 4 bases and 5 bases, in that order; junction bases with no gene match: 13.

This clonotype was detected a few times. Given a much more abundant clone one base away, this may be a read error. The chain couples TRBV5-1 to TRBJ2-6; TRBD1 matches 8 bases. The CDR3 extends over 16 amino acids. Germline V gives CDR1 SGHRS, CDR2 YFSETQ. The DNA for the CDR3 is TGCGCCAGCAGCCCCTATACAGGGGGGTCGGCCAACGGCCTGACTTTC. This codes for CASSPYTGGSANGLTF.

Comments on this clonotype: A read error is possible here, since a much larger clone lies one base away. This chain connects TRBV20-1 to TRBJ2-2; 9 bases are shared with TRBD2. Germline V CDR1 and CDR2: DFQATT, SNEGSKA (reference sequence). Losses at the gene ends were 3 bases for V and 5 bases for J; bases not matched to a gene: 10. CDR3 length: 16 amino acids. CDR3 in DNA: TGCAGTGCTAGCTCTAGCGGGGTGCGAGGGACCGGGGAGCTGTTTTTT. It is translated as CSASSSGVRGTGELFF.

This clonotype was detected ten times or more. V usage is TRBV6-5 and J usage is TRBJ2-1; 13 bases are a match to TRBD2. The trim removed 6 bases at V and 7 bases at J, leaving 6 bases unmatched. Germline assignment: CDR1 MNHEY and CDR2 SVGAGI. CDR3 length: 15 residues. The CDR3 region is CASRSLAGGRNEQFF. The CDR3 DNA sequence: TGTGCCAGCAGATCACTAGCGGGGGGGCGGAATGAGCAGTTCTTC.

This clonotype has ten or more counts. This chain links TRBV6-5 with TRBJ2-7; no firm D call. There are 14 residues in the CDR3. Germline V gene sequence: CDR1 MNHEY, CDR2 SVGAGI. Trimming stripped 5 bases from V and 7 bases from J, with 18 bases between. The CDR3 region has the DNA TGTGCCAGCAGTACCGAAATAAGCCGGGCTGAGCAGTACTTC. It translates to CASSTEISRAEQYF.

Ten or more counts support this clonotype. The chain recombines TRBV29-1 with TRBJ2-1, with 7 bases that match TRBD2. The CDR3 spans 14 residues. CDR1 is SQVTM, CDR2 ANQGSEA, per germline. V shed 0 bases and J 8 bases; nucleotides not matched to a gene: 7. CDR3 nucleotides: TGCAGCGTTGAAGATTGGGAGGGTCGGGATGAGCAGTTCTTC. Protein sequence: CSVEDWEGRDEQFF.

This clonotype was counted many times. This chain links TRBV27 with TRBJ2-5; D is unresolved. V lost 4 bases, J lost 0 bases, and 12 bases lay in between. CDR3 length: 15 amino acids. Germline V gives CDR1 MNHEY, CDR2 SMNVEV (reference sequence). CDR3 in amino acids: CASSSEAKYQETQYF. Here the CDR3 DNA reads TGTGCCAGCAGTTCAGAAGCTAAGTACCAAGAGACCCAGTACTTC.

This clonotype has only a few counts. The chain couples TRBV5-5 to TRBJ1-5, with D unclear. Germline CDR1 reads SGHKS; CDR2 reads YYEKEE (reference sequence). This CDR3 has 16 residues. V lost 3 bases to trimming and J lost 0 bases, with 13 bases between them. CDR3 residues: CASSSTGINSNQPQHF. For the CDR3, the DNA is TGTGCCAGCAGCTCGACCGGGATTAATAGCAATCAGCCCCAGCATTTT.

This clonotype was recorded at least ten times. The DNA of the CDR3 is TGTGCCAGCAGCTTGAGTCTGGCCAACACTGAAGCTTTCTTT. Its protein product is CASSLSLANTEAFF. The chain links TRBV5-8 to TRBJ1-1; D is ambiguous. Looked up from germline, CDR1 is SGHTS and CDR2 is YDEGEE. Trimming took 1 base from V and 2 from J, leaving 9 bases between them. The CDR3 has 14 amino acids.

This clonotype was found many times. The V call is TRBV19, the J call TRBJ1-5; D not resolved. Germline lookup yields CDR1 LNHDA and CDR2 SQIVND (reference sequence). The CDR3 length is 16 residues. The ends were cut back, 4 bases at V and 4 bases at J, with 17 bases in the middle. In DNA, the CDR3 is TGTGCCAGTAGTAGAGAGGGCGCCCTATTAAATCAGCCCCAGCATTTT. It is translated as CASSREGALLNQPQHF.

This clonotype appeared many times. CDR3 DNA sequence: TGTGCCAGCTCACCTGTAGGGAACACTGAAGCTTTCTTT. This translates into CASSPVGNTEAFF. This sequence joins TRBV18 and TRBJ1-1; D unresolved. This CDR3 contains 13 residues. V dropped 3 bases and J dropped 1 base, with 6 bases sitting between them. Germline V CDR1 and CDR2: KGHSH, LQKENI.

There are many counts of this clonotype. Because the CDR3 is missing its conserved closing phenylalanine or tryptophan, this is likely a read error. The DNA is omitted, as the CDR3 cannot be located on it reliably, and the CDR3 follows TCRdb's listing. The chain links TRBV18 to TRBJ1-3. In germline, CDR1 is KGHSH, CDR2 LQKENI. The CDR3 length is 10 residues, termini included. CDR3 residues: CASSPGSKVP.

This rearrangement joins TRBV12-3 or TRBV12-4 to TRBJ2-6; 12 bases line up with TRBD2. This CDR3 has 18 amino acids. With V trimmed by 7 bases and J by 2 bases, 9 bases remained unmatched. CDR3 sequence: CASTPSGGAGAGANVLTF. The CDR3 DNA reads TGTGCCAGCACCCCTAGCGGGGGGGCTGGGGCTGGGGCCAACGTCCTGACTTTC.

In this sample, this clonotype turned up many times. This chain joins TRBV7-9 and TRBJ2-7; 8 bases match TRBD1. CDR1 SEHNR and CDR2 FQNEAQ come from the germline V gene (reference sequence). This CDR3 contains 14 residues. Trimming removed 6 bases from V and 2 bases from J; junction bases left unmatched: 6. Here the CDR3 DNA reads TGTGCCAGCAGACCGGACAGGGACACCTACGAGCAGTACTTC. Translating it yields CASRPDRDTYEQYF.

This clonotype was seen a few times. CDR3 sequence reads: CASSGSNQPQHF. In DNA form, the CDR3 reads TGTGCCAGCTCAGGGAGCAATCAGCCCCAGCATTTT. V usage is TRBV18 and J usage is TRBJ1-5; D is unclear. Trimming shortened V by 5 bases and J by 1 base, and 3 bases separated the two germline ends. This CDR3 has 12 amino acids. The germline V gene encodes CDR1 KGHSH and CDR2 LQKENI.

This clonotype was seen at least ten times. This chain links TRBV7-2 with TRBJ1-6, with 8 positions matching TRBD1. V lost 5 bases, J lost 8 bases, and 8 bases stayed unmatched. The CDR3 has 15 residues. Germline V gene sequence: CDR1 SGHTA, CDR2 FQGNSA. The CDR3 reads CASSRRGRSDSPLHF. CDR3 sequence (DNA): TGTGCCAGCAGCCGCAGGGGGCGATCCGATTCACCCCTCCACTTT.

This clonotype has at least ten counts. J is TRBJ1-1 and V is TRBV12-3 or TRBV12-4; D may be TRBD1 (5 bases). The CDR3 consists of 14 residues. V was cut by 2 bases and J by 8 bases, with 15 bases left in between. The CDR3: CASSLTWQGAEAFF. CDR3 nucleotide sequence: TGTGCCAGCAGTTTAACATGGCAGGGCGCAGAAGCTTTCTTT.

This chain links TRBV12-3 or TRBV12-4 with TRBJ1-4, with 8 bases matching TRBD1. CDR3 length equals 16 residues. With V trimmed by 5 bases and J by 8 bases, 13 bases remained unmatched. The CDR3 DNA reads as TGTGCCAGCAGTCCGAAACCAGGGGGCGGTGAGGAAAAACTGTTTTTT. It yields the protein CASSPKPGGGEEKLFF.

In this sample, this clonotype turned up many times. The V and J genes are TRBV10-3 and TRBJ2-1; TRBD2 aligns across 7 bases. CDR1 is ENHRY and CDR2 is SYGVKD in the germline V gene. This CDR3 has 13 amino acids. The ends lost 0 bases at V and 8 bases at J; junction bases unmatched: 1. CDR3 amino acids: CAISESRGYEQFF. In DNA form, the CDR3 reads TGTGCCATCAGTGAGTCGCGGGGGTATGAGCAGTTCTTC.

This chain joins TRBV23-1 and TRBJ2-1; the match to TRBD2 covers 8 bases. TRBV23-1 is reported as an ORF; its role is uncertain. This CDR3 comprises 18 residues. With 0 bases clipped from V and 3 bases from J, the junction kept 10 bases outside the gene matches. The CDR3 sequence: CASSQSRQTSGLYNEQFF. CDR3 coding DNA: TGCGCCAGCAGTCAATCTAGGCAAACTAGCGGCCTCTACAATGAGCAGTTCTTC.

The chain is built from TRBV11-2 and TRBJ2-1, with 13 bases aligning to TRBD2. Trimming removed 1 base from V and 8 bases from J; junction bases left unmatched: 5. CDR3 length equals 16 residues. The germline V gene has CDR1 SGHAT and CDR2 FQNNGV. CDR3 protein: CASSLATSGRAYEQFF. In DNA form, the CDR3 reads TGTGCCAGCAGCTTAGCTACTAGCGGGAGGGCCTATGAGCAGTTCTTC.

This clonotype has a count of ten or more. This sequence joins TRBV10-3 and TRBJ2-7; 8 bases fit TRBD2. The trim removed 0 bases at V and 0 bases at J, leaving 4 bases unmatched. Looked up from germline, CDR1 is ENHRY and CDR2 is SYGVKD. The CDR3 is 16 amino acids. This chain's CDR3 is CAISESRGVPSYEQYF. The CDR3 DNA reads TGTGCCATCAGTGAGTCGCGGGGGGTGCCCTCCTACGAGCAGTACTTC.

This clonotype has at least ten counts. Here the CDR3 DNA reads TGTGCCAGCAGCCCACGACAGGGTCGCACCGGGGAGCTGTTTTTT. Translating it yields CASSPRQGRTGELFF. The chain recombines TRBV7-2 with TRBJ2-2; 7 bases match TRBD1. Germline V gene sequence: CDR1 SGHTA, CDR2 FQGNSA. V lost 5 bases and J lost 4; bases outside the gene matches: 7. This CDR3 is 15 amino acids long. The variable domain in full, completed from reference TRBV7-2 and TRBJ2-2, reads GAGVSQSPSNKVTEKGKDVELRCDPISGHTALYWYRQSLGQGLEFLIYFQGNSAPDKSGLPSDRFSAERTGGSVSTLTIQRTQQEDSAVYLCASSPRQGRTGELFFGEGSRLTVL.

This clonotype showed up just a few times. The J gene is TRBJ2-6, the V gene TRBV10-2, with D possibly TRBD2 on 5 matching bases. Per the germline V gene, CDR1 is WSHSY and CDR2 is SAAADI. The CDR3 spans 16 residues. Trimming left V 7 bases short and J 0 bases short, with 13 bases between. This chain's CDR3 is CASTWVGNSGANVLTF. DNA of the CDR3: TGCGCCAGCACCTGGGTCGGGAACTCTGGGGCCAACGTCCTGACTTTC.

In its sample, this clonotype was seen many times. The V call is TRBV6-2 or TRBV6-3, the J call TRBJ1-5; a possible D gene is TRBD1 (5 bases). This CDR3 is built from 13 residues. The germline gives CDR1 MNHEY, CDR2 SVGEGT. Trimming took 0 bases from V and 6 from J, leaving 6 bases between them. The CDR3 spells CASSYSRGQPQHF. For the CDR3, the DNA is TGTGCCAGCAGTTACTCGAGGGGTCAGCCCCAGCATTTT.

This clonotype appeared many times. J is TRBJ1-1 and V is TRBV29-1; 7 bases are a match to TRBD1. The length of the CDR3 is 14 residues. CDR1 SQVTM and CDR2 ANQGSEA come from the germline V gene. The V gene end was trimmed by 2 bases and the J gene end by 6 bases; junction bases not matched to a gene: 9. CDR3 amino acids: CSVERGQSLAEAFF. CDR3 in DNA: TGCAGCGTTGAAAGGGGACAGTCATTAGCTGAAGCTTTCTTT.

This clonotype showed up many times. This sequence joins TRBV7-9 and TRBJ1-2; D ambiguous. This CDR3 region has 15 residues. V lost 3 bases and J 4 bases, leaving 15 bases between the germline ends. CDR1 SEHNR and CDR2 FQNEAQ come from the germline V gene (reference sequence). The CDR3 sequence: CASSLSSGPGYGYTF. The CDR3, as DNA: TGTGCCAGCAGCTTGAGCAGCGGGCCCGGCTATGGCTACACCTTC.

This clonotype has more than one count but fewer than ten. V usage is TRBV11-3 and J usage is TRBJ2-1, with 7 nucleotides matching TRBD1. This CDR3 is built from 17 residues. Trimming at V came to 1 base and at J to 8 bases, leaving 14 bases not matched to a gene. The germline V gene has CDR1 SGHNT and CDR2 YENEEA. The CDR3 bases are TGTGCCAGCAGCTTAGCCGTTGGCAGGGGGTCCCATCATGAGCAGTTCTTC. Residues: CASSLAVGRGSHHEQFF.